This TCR beta chain was sequenced during a study of blood T cell repertoires in COVID-19. Study at large: Sample material is recorded as cDNA or gDNA derived from T cells, B-cell-depleted T cells, or PBMCs.

The germline gives CDR1 LGHDT, CDR2 YNNKEL (reference sequence). The CDR3 sequence is 12 residues long. Trimming removed 6 bases at V and 5 bases at J, with 11 bases between. Adults between about 18 and 95 years of age took part from 20 to 25 US areas. Grouping used clinical history reported by participants in a survey and questionnaire. The assay was immunoSEQ multiplex PCR, and TCRdb's table has in-frame clones only and misses some. Altogether roughly 180,000 clones are present, over 70% being singletons, with the ten largest covering around 3.6%. The sequenced material came from PBMCs or T cells enriched from blood (not recorded which). The rearrangement uses TRBV3-1 (or the pseudogene TRBV3-2) and TRBJ2-7; D gene ambiguous. The sequence was collected from a woman aged 45-59 years in a cohort exposed to, infected with or recovered from COVID-19 (not recorded which). This CDR3 is CASRTPRDEQYF. The CDR3 bases are TGTGCCAGCAGAACCCCCCGGGACGAGCAGTACTTC.